This entry features one T cell receptor beta chain sequence. Germline V gene sequence: CDR1 KGHDR, CDR2 SFDVKD. The CDR3 sequence is 17 residues long. With V trimmed by 4 bases and J by 4 bases, 7 bases remained unmatched. Only in-frame clones appear in the TCRdb table, and some are missing; sequencing was by immunoSEQ multiplex PCR. The data show fewer than 300,000 clones, 85% seen once. These data are taken from a study of blood T cell repertoires in COVID-19. Background on the study: Material from acute and convalescent COVID-19 was sourced from the United States, Italy and Spain.

Recovery meant two consecutive negative NP/OP PCR tests, professional clearance, or resolved symptoms. The sequenced sample was PBMCs or T cells enriched from blood (not recorded which). V and J are TRBV24-1 and TRBJ2-2, with TRBD1 matching 11 bases. The origin of this receptor is a woman between 50 and 59 years old who had recovered from COVID-19. CDR3 sequence (DNA): TGTGCCACCAGTGACCCGGCCGGGACAGGGGGCACCGGGGAGCTGTTTTTT. Amino acid sequence: CATSDPAGTGGTGELFF.